The clone carrying this T cell receptor (beta chain) has at least ten counts. The CDR3 runs to 13 residues. V dropped 6 bases and J dropped 7 bases, with 15 bases sitting between them. This sample was taken from a study of T cell repertoires in cytomegalovirus infection. The wider study: Matching HLA type, along with CMV infection, was indicated by public TCR beta signatures.

TCRdb reanalysed the reads using MiXCR and keeps one entry per CDR3 protein. Among about 460,000 distinct CDR3 sequences listed, 10% to 12% were seen once. Sequencing used PBMCs. The sequence was collected from a human donor in good health (CMV status not recorded). Some clones in this sample may be carry-over from other donors' samples. The rearrangement joins TRBV12-3 or TRBV12-4 to TRBJ1-2; D is uncertain. The chain's CDR3 is CASRAGPEGGYTF. In nucleotides, the CDR3 is TGTGCCAGCAGGGCTGGACCCGAGGGTGGCTACACCTTC.